This entry is about one TCR beta chain. Its target antigen remains unknown. No base qualities exist here, and no much larger clone lies one base off it. Using the deep immunoSEQ assay, TCR CDR3 regions were amplified from genomic DNA by multiplex PCR. For each cell subset, the extracted genomic DNA was distributed evenly across all wells of several immunoSEQ 96-well plates, and each plate served as one replicate. For sorted subsets, each replicate PCR was loaded with 200 ng genomic DNA, equivalent to 32,000 or so T cell genomes. The purified libraries were quantified using a Qubit 3.0 fluorometer, sized with a Bioanalyzer 2100, and then quantified again using the KAPA Library Quantification kit. Each immunoSEQ 96-well plate was sequenced on its own single-read 150-cycle Illumina NextSeq 550 flow cell. From the authors' description of their analysis: The immunoSEQ output contained only junctional sequences without quality scores, so filtering could not match that applied to full-length reads. To assign V/J genes and CDR3, sequences were annotated against IMGT germline references using PyIR, a Python wrapper for IgBLAST v1.9. Any read was removed if the V/J assignment was weak (E-value above 1e-6), the CDR3 was missing, or the read contained stop codons, out-of-frame junctions, or ambiguous translated residues. V3J clonotypes were defined by identical inferred V gene, J gene, and CDR3 amino acid sequence. Percentage overlap between repertoires was calculated by dividing the number of shared unique clonotypes by the size of the smaller repertoire. RTK rarefaction, the Chao1 estimator, and Recon v2.1 estimates of unobserved clonotypes were used to assess repertoire richness. Generation probabilities for all TCRbeta clonotypes obtained by the gDNA method from a handful of donors were computed using OLGA. The source is immuneACCESS, and TCRdb retained only in-frame sequences with V and J called. Part of the clones is not carried over; for the studies checked, unresolved V genes explain less than half of this, and the remainder is unexplained. That table furnishes V, J and clone size, whereas the DNA furnished D and trimming. The sample has about 980,000 clones on record, about 80% of them singletons. The ten largest clones add up to over 1.3% of the sample.

These data belong to a study of shared clonotypes between healthy human individuals (TCRdb year 2020). About the study as a whole: The cohort included a few men and a couple of women between 18 and 49 years of age. For each donor, three plates each were used for CD4 naive and CD4 memory, two plates were used for CD8 naive, and one plate was used for CD8 memory. Between about 0.94 and 8.9 billion PBMCs per donor were obtained by leukapheresis. The study deeply sequenced blood TCR repertoires of five healthy adults to estimate repertoire size and the extent of clonotype sharing between individuals. To increase sequencing depth and limit assay-specific biases, TCR repertoire library preparation and sequencing were carried out by different laboratories using diverse techniques. General findings and caveats noted by the study authors: Estimated clonotype richness was generally larger for naive than for memory subsets. Sampling was restricted to blood, and TCR repertoires in tissue are likely to differ from TCR repertoires in blood. The genetic and exposure-history diversity represented was limited by the small number of donors. Sharing across several donors was observed for around 5% of naive CD4, 3% to 3.5% of naive CD8, 2% to 2.5% of memory CD4, and about 0.38% of memory CD8 clonotypes. Pairwise subsampling indicated that sequencing depth was expected to affect the degree of clonotype sharing among donors. Incomplete sequencing was indicated by rarefaction of sorted-subset datasets, despite the large sequencing depth. Compared with non-shared clonotypes, clonotypes shared by all four sorted-subset donors had higher generation probabilities.

The donors were healthy, HIV-negative adults with no recently reported acute infections or vaccinations. Every donor was a Caucasian adult residing in Nashville, Tennessee, USA. Magnetic negative selection was used to enrich CD4+ T cells, after which naive cells were positively selected on CD45RA and the negative fraction became the memory subset. Blood was obtained by leukapheresis, after which PBMCs were separated by Ficoll-Histopaque density gradient centrifugation and cryopreserved in liquid nitrogen vapor phase. Purity and quantity of every magnetically sorted T cell population were checked by analytical flow cytometry. Genomic DNA was isolated from every sorted fraction and measured by UV absorbance on a Nanodrop 2000c. V and J are truncated by 1 base and 7 bases respectively, leaving an intervening sequence of 11 bases. Counted from cysteine to phenylalanine, this CDR3 has 14 amino acids. Of the read, only the CDR3 DNA is kept; its 42 bases are in frame from base 1. The germline V gene encodes CDR1 LNHNV and CDR2 YYDKDF (reference sequence).

Sequencing was carried out using memory CD4+ T cells sorted from blood. Taken with the paper, the label for cell subset or site translates to: CD45RA-negative fraction. The rearrangement combines TRBV15 with TRBJ1-5; the D segment could be TRBD1, given 5 matching bases. This TCR derives from a man aged 18 to 29 in good health. The CDR3 protein is CATSRGGVGQPQHF. The nucleotides are TGTGCCACCAGCAGAGGGGGGGTGGGACAGCCCCAGCATTTT.